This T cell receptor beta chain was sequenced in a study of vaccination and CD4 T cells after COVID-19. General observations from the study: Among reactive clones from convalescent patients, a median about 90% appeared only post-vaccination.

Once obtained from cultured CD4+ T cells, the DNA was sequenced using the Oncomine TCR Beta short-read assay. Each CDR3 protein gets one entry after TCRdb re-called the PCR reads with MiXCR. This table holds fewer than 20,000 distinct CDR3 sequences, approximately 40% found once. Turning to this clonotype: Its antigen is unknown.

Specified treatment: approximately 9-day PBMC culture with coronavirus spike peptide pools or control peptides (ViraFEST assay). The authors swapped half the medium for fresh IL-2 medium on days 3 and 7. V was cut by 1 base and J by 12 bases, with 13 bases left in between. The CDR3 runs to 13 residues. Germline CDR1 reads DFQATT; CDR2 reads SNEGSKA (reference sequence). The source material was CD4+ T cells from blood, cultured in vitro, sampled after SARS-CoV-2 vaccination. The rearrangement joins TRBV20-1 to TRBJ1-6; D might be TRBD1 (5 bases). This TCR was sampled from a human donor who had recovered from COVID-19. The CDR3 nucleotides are TGCAGTGCTAGAGCCCCCGGGGGGGGACCCCTCCACTTT. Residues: CSARAPGGGPLHF.